These 17 T cell receptor beta chains share one sample of origin, sequenced in a study of blood T cell repertoires in COVID-19. Libraries were prepared by immunoSEQ multiplex PCR; TCRdb keeps only in-frame clonotypes and omits some of them. This table has roughly 120,000 clones, 87% appearing once. The specimen sequenced was peripheral blood. The receptors were gathered from a woman aged 70-85 years with acute or convalescent COVID-19.

The genes are TRBV29-1 and TRBJ2-7; the match to TRBD1 covers 9 bases. CDR1 is SQVTM, CDR2 ANQGSEA, per germline. With V trimmed by 7 bases and J by 2 bases, 9 bases remained unmatched. The CDR3 contains 14 residues. The CDR3 sequence: CSGRRQGDPYEQYF. CDR3 DNA sequence: TGCAGCGGGAGAAGACAGGGGGATCCCTACGAGCAGTACTTC.

This rearrangement joins TRBV28 to TRBJ1-2, with 11 bases that match TRBD1. V gave up 10 bases and J gave up 2 bases; unmatched junction bases: 3. Germline CDR1 and CDR2: MDHEN and SYDVKM. CDR3 length: 13 residues. The CDR3 sequence is CATRTGGNYGYTF. The CDR3 region has the DNA TGTGCCACTCGGACAGGGGGCAACTATGGCTACACCTTC.

This clone was picked up one time. The chain has TRBV3-1 (or the pseudogene TRBV3-2) and TRBJ1-2, with unresolved D. Germline lookup yields CDR1 LGHDT and CDR2 YNNKEL (reference sequence). This CDR3 is built from 14 residues. Trimming stripped 5 bases from V and 1 base from J, with 11 bases between. In nucleotides, the CDR3 is TGTGCCAGCAGCTCCCCCTCCGGTAACTATGGCTACACCTTC. Translated, it gives CASSSPSGNYGYTF.

This clone was seen only a few times. The CDR3 DNA follows: TGCGCCAGCAGCCAACTGACAGGGACCGGGGTCTCTGGGGCCAACGTCCTGACTTTC. Its protein is CASSQLTGTGVSGANVLTF. The chain couples TRBV4-1 to TRBJ2-6; 7 nucleotides align to TRBD1. After removal of 2 bases from V and 0 bases from J, the junction contained 10 bases not matched to a gene. The V gene's germline CDR1 is MGHRA and CDR2 YSYEKL. This CDR3 comprises 19 residues.

This rearrangement joins TRBV6-1 to TRBJ2-7; a weak D match, TRBD1 (5 bases). V was clipped by 2 bases and J by 6 bases, with 8 bases between them. The CDR3 is made up of 12 amino acids. CDR1 and CDR2 from the germline V gene are MNHNS and SASEGT. CDR3 amino acids: CASSESGSEQYF. DNA for the CDR3: TGTGCCAGCAGTGAATCAGGGTCCGAGCAGTACTTC.

This rearrangement joins TRBV6-5 to TRBJ1-2; D not resolved. Germline-derived CDR1 and CDR2 are MNHEY and SVGAGI. V was shortened by 0 bases and J by 4 bases, with 9 bases between the two germline ends. CDR3 length: 14 amino acids. CDR3 sequence: CASSYSGGVYGYTF. DNA of the CDR3: TGTGCCAGCAGTTACTCCGGCGGAGTCTATGGCTACACCTTC.

This clone was seen more than once but under ten times. The chain links TRBV14 to TRBJ2-5, with TRBD1 identical over 7 bases. Germline V gives CDR1 SGHDN, CDR2 FVKESK. The CDR3 is made up of 13 amino acids. The V gene end was trimmed by 1 base and the J gene end by 6 bases; junction bases not matched to a gene: 2. Here the CDR3 reads CASSQGTGQTQYF. Here the CDR3 DNA reads TGTGCCAGCAGCCAAGGGACAGGACAGACCCAGTACTTC.

This clone was recorded a few times. CDR3 protein: CASSQAPTVSYEQYF. The CDR3 bases are TGTGCCAGCAGCCAAGCTCCGACAGTAAGCTACGAGCAGTACTTC. This chain joins TRBV3-1 (or the pseudogene TRBV3-2) and TRBJ2-7; a weak D match, TRBD1 (5 bases). The germline V gene has CDR1 LGHDT and CDR2 YNNKEL (reference sequence). This CDR3 is 15 amino acids long. Trimming removed 1 base from V and 3 bases from J, with 13 bases in between.

The V and J genes are TRBV18 and TRBJ1-5; possibly TRBD1 for D (6 bases). The length of the CDR3 is 13 residues. Germline CDR1 is KGHSH and CDR2 is LQKENI. Trimming stripped 3 bases from V and 6 bases from J, with 9 bases between. The CDR3 DNA reads as TGTGCCAGCTCACCTACAGGGCTTCAGCCCCAGCATTTT. Translated: CASSPTGLQPQHF.

The rearrangement joins TRBV4-2 to TRBJ1-2, with D uncertain. Germline V gene sequence: CDR1 LGHNA, CDR2 YNFKEQ. The CDR3 consists of 16 residues. The V end lost 0 bases, the J end lost 0 bases, and 11 bases lay between the germline ends. The CDR3 nucleotides read TGTGCCAGCAGCCAAGATCTTACAGATCCTAACTATGGCTACACCTTC. It yields the protein CASSQDLTDPNYGYTF.

The chain joins TRBV30 to TRBJ1-5; D gene ambiguous. V was trimmed by 0 bases and J by 4 bases, leaving 13 bases between them. The CDR3 spans 15 residues. Germline CDR1 GTSNPN, CDR2 SVGIG (reference sequence). The CDR3: CAWSVWGKRNQPQHF. As DNA, the CDR3 is TGTGCCTGGAGTGTGTGGGGAAAGCGGAATCAGCCCCAGCATTTT.

The V gene is TRBV20-1, the J gene TRBJ2-7; D is possibly TRBD2 (6 bases). The CDR3 is made up of 11 amino acids. Germline loops: CDR1 DFQATT, CDR2 SNEGSKA (reference sequence). DNA of the CDR3: TGCAGCCCTCGGAGGGCCTACGAGCAGTACTTC. Translation: CSPRRAYEQYF.

This clone was counted only a few times. The J gene is TRBJ1-3, the V gene TRBV19; possible D gene TRBD1, 5 bases. CDR1 and CDR2 (germline): LNHDA, SQIVND (reference sequence). Between the trimmed V and J ends, which lost 7 bases and 0 bases, there was a span of 13 bases. This CDR3 has 15 residues. The CDR3 protein is CASNDDSYSGNTIYF. As DNA, the CDR3 is TGTGCCAGTAATGACGACAGTTACTCTGGAAACACCATATATTTT.

The V gene is TRBV3-1 (or the pseudogene TRBV3-2), the J gene TRBJ1-1; 8 nucleotides agree with TRBD1. The CDR3 is 16 residues long. V shed 0 bases and J 1 base; nucleotides not matched to a gene: 4. Germline lookup yields CDR1 LGHDT and CDR2 YNNKEL (reference sequence). DNA for the CDR3: TGTGCCAGCAGCCAAGAACCCGGGACAGGGAACACTGAAGCTTTCTTT. Amino acids: CASSQEPGTGNTEAFF.

The chain employs TRBV10-3 and TRBJ1-4; 7 positions agree with TRBD1. This CDR3 has 16 residues. Germline loops: CDR1 ENHRY, CDR2 SYGVKD. Trimming at V came to 4 bases and at J to 4 bases, leaving 9 bases not matched to a gene. This CDR3 reads CAISGGKGTDNEKLFF. The CDR3 DNA reads as TGTGCCATCAGTGGAGGCAAGGGGACAGATAATGAAAAACTGTTTTTT.

The CDR3 DNA reads TGTGCCAGCAGCTTAGTGAGACAGGGGAACACTGAAGCTTTCTTT. Translated: CASSLVRQGNTEAFF. This chain links TRBV7-2 with TRBJ1-1, with 7 nucleotides matching TRBD1. The V gene's germline CDR1 is SGHTA and CDR2 FQGNSA. Trimming took 1 base from V and 1 from J; bases not matched to a gene: 3. The CDR3 is 15 amino acids.

This chain uses TRBV18 with TRBJ2-7, with a tentative D call TRBD1 (5 bases). Between the trimmed V and J ends, which lost 3 bases and 0 bases, there was a span of 9 bases. The CDR3 contains 14 residues. Germline assignment: CDR1 KGHSH and CDR2 LQKENI. This CDR3 reads CASSPSGISYEQYF. DNA for the CDR3: TGTGCCAGCTCACCTTCAGGGATCTCCTACGAGCAGTACTTC.